Below, one T cell receptor beta chain is given with its context. The sample belongs to a study of T cell responses to AZD1222 COVID-19 vaccine. Using immunoSEQ multiplex PCR, the repertoire was profiled, and TCRdb retains in-frame clones only, with some absent. This sample yields around 140,000 clones, of which around 84% are seen a single time; around 5.1% belongs to the top ten. CDR3 size: 14 residues. The V end lost 4 bases, the J end lost 1 base, and 10 bases lay between the germline ends. The germline V gene encodes CDR1 SNHLY and CDR2 FYNNEI. This chain links TRBV2 with TRBJ1-1; possible D gene TRBD1, 5 bases. Sequenced material: peripheral blood, taken 28 days after the second AZD1222 dose. The clonotype comes from an adult who received the AZD1222 COVID-19 vaccine. As DNA, the CDR3 is TGTGCCAGCAGTGCGCGCAGGGAGAACACTGAAGCTTTCTTT. Translated: CASSARRENTEAFF.